Following are 14 T cell receptor beta chains from one sample sequenced in a study of T cells expressing NK-cell markers. TCRdb derives one entry per CDR3 protein from the 5' RACE reads, leaving out DNA. The listing records about 150,000 distinct CDR3 sequences. Specimen: blood T cells: a sorted CD56 or NKG2C T cell subset, CD4+ or CD8+ T cells, or bulk PBMC T cells (not recorded which). The receptors stem from a woman aged 45-65 years in good health.

V usage is TRBV3-1 and J usage is TRBJ2-1; absent DNA, TCRdb's TRBD2 call cannot be checked. CDR3 size: 15 residues. The V gene's germline CDR1 is LGHDT and CDR2 YNNKEL (reference sequence). The CDR3 loop reads CASSQDALANNEQFF.

The chain carries TRBV29-1 and TRBJ2-5; TCRdb gives TRBD1 as the D gene, but with no DNA this cannot be confirmed. Germline V gene data show CDR1 as SQVTM and CDR2 as ANQGSEA. The CDR3 spans 13 residues. The CDR3 spells CSVDEQGLETQYF.

J is TRBJ2-1 and V is TRBV2; TCRdb lists TRBD1, though no DNA is available to test this call. CDR1 and CDR2 (germline): SNHLY, FYNNEI. This CDR3 comprises 13 residues. This CDR3 is CASTGTSYNEQFF.

The chain employs TRBV3-1 and TRBJ2-7; as DNA is missing, the TRBD2 call by TCRdb cannot be tested. The length of the CDR3 is 16 residues. The V gene's germline CDR1 is LGHDT and CDR2 YNNKEL (reference sequence). The CDR3 spells CASSNATGLAGDEQYF.

The chain uses TRBV7-9 and TRBJ2-1; TCRdb designates TRBD1, a call that cannot be tested without DNA. This CDR3 has 16 residues. From germline, CDR1 is SEHNR and CDR2 FQNEAQ (reference sequence). CDR3 amino acids: CASSLAVGGSDNEQFF.

This sequence joins TRBV27 and TRBJ1-2; TCRdb designates TRBD1, a call that cannot be tested without DNA. Germline V lookup: CDR1 MNHEY, CDR2 SMNVEV (reference sequence). The CDR3 is 15 residues long. The chain's CDR3 is CASSLSTGQGYGYTF.

The chain has TRBV6-5 and TRBJ2-1; TCRdb indicates TRBD2, and absent DNA this call remains unverified. This CDR3 has 21 residues. Germline CDR1 MNHEY, CDR2 SVGAGI. CDR3 in amino acids: CASSYPGPLGGGREMDNEQFF.

The chain carries TRBV20-1 and TRBJ2-1; TCRdb names TRBD2, which stays unverified in the absence of DNA. The CDR3 has 16 amino acids. CDR1 is DFQATT and CDR2 is SNEGSKA in the germline V gene (reference sequence). The CDR3 here is CSARVMLAAGYNEQFF.

CDR3 sequence: CSARALTSSYNEQFF. The chain recombines TRBV20-1 with TRBJ2-1. This CDR3 spans 15 amino acids. The germline V gene encodes CDR1 DFQATT and CDR2 SNEGSKA (reference sequence).

The gene calls are TRBV30 and TRBJ2-1. From germline, CDR1 is GTSNPN and CDR2 SVGIG (reference sequence). There are 11 residues in the CDR3. CDR3 amino acids: CAGKTYNEQFF. Together with reference TRBV30 and TRBJ2-1, the CDR3 gives the full variable domain: SQTIHQWPATLVQPVGSPLSLECTVEGTSNPNLYWYRQAAGRGLQLLFYSVGIGQISSEVPQNLSASRPQDRQFILSSKKLLLSDSGFYLCAGKTYNEQFFGPGTRLTVL.

V is TRBV11-2 and J is TRBJ2-1; TCRdb's D call, TRBD2, is unchecked because there is no DNA. The CDR3 is 13 amino acids. In germline, CDR1 is SGHAT, CDR2 FQNNGV. CDR3 amino acids: CASTPTSYNEQFF.

The chain recombines TRBV6-5 with TRBJ2-7; TCRdb selects TRBD1, and the lack of DNA leaves this call unchecked. The germline CDR1 and CDR2 sequences are MNHEY and SVGAGI. CDR3 size: 16 residues. The CDR3 protein is CASSYRNRDLSYEQYF.

This rearrangement joins TRBV7-8 to TRBJ2-3; TCRdb picks TRBD2, but there is no DNA to check that call. Germline CDR1 reads SGHVS; CDR2 reads FQNEAQ. This CDR3 has 14 residues. CDR3 loop: CASLKLVVGDTQYF.

The V gene is TRBV3-1, the J gene TRBJ2-2; as DNA is missing, the TRBD2 call by TCRdb cannot be tested. The CDR3 has 15 residues. Germline CDR1 and CDR2: LGHDT and YNNKEL (reference sequence). The chain's CDR3 is CASSQVGLNTGELFF.